The sample holds a few counts of the clone carrying this T cell receptor beta chain. What it recognizes is unknown. TCRdb re-called the 5' RACE reads with MiXCR, one entry per CDR3 protein. The sample lists roughly 710,000 distinct CDR3 sequences, 5.5% to 7.5% occurring once. There are 16 residues in the CDR3. CDR1 is MNHNS and CDR2 is SASEGT in the germline V gene. The V end was cut by 6 bases, the J end by 6 bases, with 23 bases between. This sample is part of a study of identical twins. General study findings and limits: Out-of-frame alpha sequences common to twins exhibited an excess of low generation probability. Clonotypes of the beta chain that were abundant in cord blood carried fewer insertions (memory repertoires showed none).

Every donor was a healthy Caucasian. This clonotype originated in a young man in good health. The chain combines TRBV6-1 with TRBJ2-5; no clear D. The sequencing input was naive T cells sorted from blood. CDR3 bases: TGTGCCAGCAGCCCTATGCCAGGCCCCGCGAGTAAGACCCAGTACTTC. As protein: CASSPMPGPASKTQYF.